What follows are 21 T cell receptor beta chains derived from one specimen sequenced in a study of cytomegalovirus exposure and HLA in healthy donors. Researchers ran the PCR with 60 Vbeta and 13 Jbeta primers. Measured with immunoSEQ multiplex PCR; TCRdb has only the in-frame clones, and not every one. In the table there are approximately 180,000 clones, around 75% of which are singletons. Sequencing was carried out using PBMCs. The receptors come from a male donor in good health and CMV-seronegative.

To note about this clone: Other DNA sequences in this sample translate to the same CDR3. The genes are TRBV18 and TRBJ1-1, with D uncertain. The CDR3 extends over 12 amino acids. V was clipped by 6 bases and J by 1 base, with 6 bases between them. The V gene's germline CDR1 is KGHSH and CDR2 LQKENI. The CDR3 here is CASSTGNTEAFF. CDR3 sequence (DNA): TGTGCCAGCTCGACGGGGAACACTGAAGCTTTCTTT.

A few counts support this clone. The CDR3 region is CASSSGTSGSYEQYF. The CDR3 DNA sequence: TGTGCCAGCAGCTCCGGGACTAGCGGGAGTTACGAGCAGTACTTC. J is TRBJ2-7 and V is TRBV7-8, with 14 positions matching TRBD2. Germline V lookup: CDR1 SGHVS, CDR2 FQNEAQ. CDR3 length: 15 amino acids. Germline trimming cut 4 bases from V and 4 bases from J; bases unmatched to any gene: 3.

In this sample, this clone turned up a few times. Different DNA sequences within this sample yield the same CDR3. The rearrangement links TRBV18 to TRBJ2-7, with 8 bases identical to TRBD2. The germline V gene has CDR1 KGHSH and CDR2 LQKENI. CDR3 length equals 14 residues. The J segment lost 0 bases and the V segment lost 4 bases, leaving 2 bases of the junction unmatched. In nucleotides, the CDR3 is TGTGCCAGCTCACTTAGCGGGAACTCCTACGAGCAGTACTTC. This gives the protein CASSLSGNSYEQYF.

The gene calls are TRBV30 and TRBJ1-1; no reliable D call. Trimming shortened V by 0 bases and J by 0 bases, and 8 bases separated the two germline ends. Germline V gene sequence: CDR1 GTSNPN, CDR2 SVGIG (reference sequence). This CDR3 comprises 14 residues. CDR3 sequence: CAWSVVELNTEAFF. CDR3 DNA: TGTGCCTGGAGTGTAGTAGAATTGAACACTGAAGCTTTCTTT.

The genes are TRBV7-2 and TRBJ2-7; weak D call: TRBD1 (5 bases). CDR3 length equals 14 residues. Germline V gene sequence: CDR1 SGHTA, CDR2 FQGNSA. Trimming removed 2 bases at V and 4 bases at J, with 12 bases between. The CDR3 sequence is CASSLRQGVYEQYF. In nucleotides, the CDR3 is TGTGCCAGCAGCTTAAGGCAGGGCGTTTACGAGCAGTACTTC.

The chain joins TRBV7-9 to TRBJ1-6, with D uncertain. The CDR3 length is 13 residues. The V gene lost 10 bases and the J gene lost 8 bases, with 15 bases spanning the gap. CDR1 SEHNR and CDR2 FQNEAQ come from the germline V gene (reference sequence). CDR3 nucleotide sequence: TGTGCCACCCACCGGGTGGAGGATTCACCCCTCCACTTT. Amino acid sequence: CATHRVEDSPLHF.

The chain employs TRBV5-1 and TRBJ2-5; D perhaps matches TRBD1 (6 bases). The CDR3 has 13 amino acids. V lost 7 bases and J lost 5, with 15 bases in between. Germline CDR1 SGHRS, CDR2 YFSETQ. CDR3 bases: TGCGCCAGCCCACCCCAGGGGACGGAGACCCAGTACTTC. It encodes CASPPQGTETQYF.

The chain has TRBV10-3 and TRBJ2-7; 7 bases line up with TRBD2. The germline gives CDR1 ENHRY, CDR2 SYGVKD. There are 15 residues in the CDR3. J lost 5 bases, V lost 4 bases, and 11 bases had no gene match. CDR3 in amino acids: CAISAGGGGPDEQYF. In DNA, the CDR3 is TGTGCCATCAGTGCGGGCGGGGGTGGACCTGACGAGCAGTACTTC.

The V call is TRBV9, the J call TRBJ2-1; 9 nucleotides align to TRBD1. Germline-derived CDR1 and CDR2 are SGDLS and YYNGEE. The CDR3 consists of 14 residues. V lost 3 bases to trimming and J lost 8 bases; unmatched junction nucleotides: 6. This chain's CDR3 is CASSAPGQGHEQFF. The CDR3 DNA reads TGTGCCAGCAGCGCGCCGGGACAGGGACATGAGCAGTTCTTC. The full variable domain, rest sourced from reference TRBV9 and TRBJ2-1, is DSGVTQTPKHLITATGQRVTLRCSPRSGDLSVYWYQQSLDQGLQFLIQYYNGEERAKGNILERFSAQQFPDLHSELNLSSLELGDSALYFCASSAPGQGHEQFFGPGTRLTVL.

The chain combines TRBV15 with TRBJ1-5; D remains ambiguous. Germline-derived CDR1 and CDR2 are LNHNV and YYDKDF (reference sequence). The CDR3 is 14 residues long. V was pared by 0 bases and J by 3 bases, with 6 bases between. This CDR3 is CATSRDSTNQPQHF. CDR3 nucleotide sequence: TGTGCCACCAGCAGAGACAGTACCAATCAGCCCCAGCATTTT. Filled out from reference TRBV15 and TRBJ1-5, the complete variable domain reads DAMVIQNPRYQVTQFGKPVTLSCSQTLNHNVMYWYQQKSSQAPKLLFHYYDKDFNNEADTPDNFQSRRPNTSFCFLDIRSPGLGDTAMYLCATSRDSTNQPQHFGDGTRLSIL.

The chain couples TRBV6-5 to TRBJ1-1, with D perhaps matching TRBD1 (6 bases). The CDR3 sequence is 15 residues long. The germline gives CDR1 MNHEY, CDR2 SVGAGI. Between the trimmed V and J ends, which lost 4 bases and 1 base, there was a span of 13 bases. The CDR3 reads CASSFRGGANTEAFF. CDR3 in DNA: TGTGCCAGCAGTTTTAGAGGGGGGGCGAACACTGAAGCTTTCTTT.

The rearrangement links TRBV27 to TRBJ1-5; D is unclear. Germline V gene sequence: CDR1 MNHEY, CDR2 SMNVEV (reference sequence). The CDR3 consists of 14 residues. Between the trimmed V and J ends, which lost 3 bases and 0 bases, there was a span of 6 bases. The CDR3 DNA sequence: TGTGCCAGCAGTTTCCTTTATAGCAATCAGCCCCAGCATTTT. This sequence encodes CASSFLYSNQPQHF.

This clone has only a few counts. The gene calls are TRBV25-1 and TRBJ1-5; TRBD1 matches at 7 bases. CDR1 is MGHDK and CDR2 is SYGVNS in the germline V gene. V lost 4 bases, J lost 2 bases, and 5 bases stayed unmatched. This CDR3 contains 15 residues. The CDR3 DNA follows: TGTGCCAGCAGTGGACAGGGCCCCGGCAATCAGCCCCAGCATTTT. Protein: CASSGQGPGNQPQHF.

This rearrangement joins TRBV4-1 to TRBJ2-2, with TRBD2 matching 7 bases. The V segment lost 4 bases and the J segment 4 bases; nucleotides outside the gene matches: 12. Looked up from germline, CDR1 is MGHRA and CDR2 is YSYEKL. CDR3 length: 17 residues. This CDR3 reads CASSRTSQTGGTGELFF. The CDR3 DNA reads TGCGCCAGCAGCCGTACGAGCCAAACGGGGGGCACCGGGGAGCTGTTTTTT.

This clone was seen a single time. This chain connects TRBV7-9 to TRBJ2-2; 10 nucleotides match TRBD2. The length of the CDR3 is 17 residues. V lost 5 bases, J lost 1 base, and 7 bases stayed unmatched. The germline gives CDR1 SEHNR, CDR2 FQNEAQ (reference sequence). The CDR3 here is CASSRPLAGLNTGELFF. In nucleotides, the CDR3 is TGTGCCAGCAGCCGCCCACTAGCGGGATTGAACACCGGGGAGCTGTTTTTT.

The CDR3 DNA follows: TGTGCCAGCACCTCGGGACAGGATGACTCTGGAAACACCATATATTTT. Translating gives CASTSGQDDSGNTIYF. This chain joins TRBV28 and TRBJ1-3, with 8 positions matching TRBD1. J lost 0 bases, V lost 7 bases, and 8 bases had no gene match. Germline-derived CDR1 and CDR2 are MDHEN and SYDVKM. The CDR3 is 16 amino acids.

The chain recombines TRBV6-5 with TRBJ2-7; D gene unclear. Germline V gene lookup returns CDR1 MNHEY and CDR2 SVGAGI. Trimming took 0 bases from V and 2 from J, leaving 11 bases between them. This CDR3 spans 15 amino acids. CDR3 in amino acids: CASSYSMARPYEQYF. DNA of the CDR3: TGTGCCAGCAGTTACTCAATGGCCCGTCCCTACGAGCAGTACTTC.

CDR3 sequence reads: CAISEARKRGTYNEQFF. The CDR3 DNA follows: TGTGCCATCAGTGAGGCGAGGAAGCGGGGTACGTACAATGAGCAGTTCTTC. The chain is built from TRBV10-3 and TRBJ2-1, with 7 bases matching TRBD2. This CDR3 has 17 residues. Germline V gives CDR1 ENHRY, CDR2 SYGVKD. Unmatched junction bases numbered 11, after V lost 2 bases and J lost 4 bases.

This clone was recorded a few times. J is TRBJ1-1 and V is TRBV20-1; TRBD1 is a possible D gene (5 bases). The germline gives CDR1 DFQATT, CDR2 SNEGSKA (reference sequence). This CDR3 region has 11 residues. CDR3 nucleotide sequence: TGCGCCTCTCAGGGTGACACTGAAGCTTTCTTT. Translated: CASQGDTEAFF.

This clone has just one count. The chain combines TRBV27 with TRBJ1-1, with D perhaps matching TRBD1 (6 bases). The CDR3 loop spans 13 amino acids. Trimming cost V 7 bases and J 5 bases, with 14 bases left between them. Germline CDR1 MNHEY, CDR2 SMNVEV (reference sequence). In DNA, the CDR3 is TGTGCCAGCAACGGGGGGCGAAGGACTGAAGCTTTCTTT. This codes for CASNGGRRTEAFF.

The genes are TRBV28 and TRBJ1-5, with D unresolved. The CDR3 length is 14 residues. Germline V CDR1 and CDR2: MDHEN, SYDVKM. Trimming removed 5 bases at V and 0 bases at J, with 8 bases between. The CDR3 DNA reads as TGTGCCAGCAGTCTTGACTATAGCAATCAGCCCCAGCATTTT. It yields the protein CASSLDYSNQPQHF.